This TCR beta chain was captured by sequencing in a study of T-cell memory formation after mild COVID-19. J lost 7 bases, V lost 1 base, and 8 bases had no gene match. Germline CDR1 is KGHSH and CDR2 is LQKENI. This CDR3 is built from 16 residues. One entry per CDR3 protein, called by TCRdb with MiXCR from the 5' RACE reads. The sample yields about 240,000 distinct CDR3 sequences, approximately 9% seen once. This sequence was found in a man aged 18 to 30 who had mild COVID-19 (a few samples of this study predate the infection). Cell type and time point are not known. Specimen: PBMCs or a T cell subset sorted from them (not recorded which). The chain combines TRBV18 with TRBJ2-1, with TRBD1 identical over 9 bases. The CDR3 nucleotides are TGTGCCAGCTCACCACTCGGGACAGGGAGGTTGAATGAGCAGTTCTTC. It specifies CASSPLGTGRLNEQFF. The whole variable domain, remainder taken from reference TRBV18 and TRBJ2-1, is NAGVMQNPRHLVRRRGQEARLRCSPMKGHSHVYWYRQLPEEGLKFMVYLQKENIIDESGMPKERFSAEFPKEGPSILRIQQVVRGDSAAYFCASSPLGTGRLNEQFFGPGTRLTVL.